The 23 T cell receptor beta chains below were found in one sample sequenced in a study of shared clonotypes between healthy human individuals. The repertoire was sequenced with immunoSEQ multiplex PCR; TCRdb's copy has only in-frame clones and lacks some. The data show 2 million to 2.5 million clones, more than 85% seen once. What was sequenced was naive CD4+ T cells from PBMCs. Subset here: CD45RA+ positively selected. These TCRs come from a man aged 18 to 29 in good health. Some clones in this sample may be carry-over from other donors' samples.

This chain connects TRBV6-1 to TRBJ1-2; D not certain. Germline CDR1 reads MNHNS; CDR2 reads SASEGT. CDR3 length equals 14 residues. Trimming shortened V by 2 bases and J by 0 bases, and 7 bases separated the two germline ends. This chain's CDR3 is CASSEQIANYGYTF. The CDR3 DNA follows: TGTGCCAGCAGTGAACAAATAGCTAACTATGGCTACACCTTC.

The rearrangement uses TRBV5-5 and TRBJ1-1, with D uncertain. V was clipped by 1 base and J by 0 bases, with 13 bases between them. CDR1 is SGHKS and CDR2 is YYEKEE in the germline V gene (reference sequence). The CDR3 is made up of 16 amino acids. The CDR3 bases are TGTGCCAGCAGCTTGCTAACCACGGCGGTGAACACTGAAGCTTTCTTT. It yields the protein CASSLLTTAVNTEAFF.

The chain uses TRBV4-3 and TRBJ1-2, with D unclear. The V end was cut by 4 bases, the J end by 2 bases, with 17 bases between. This CDR3 comprises 16 residues. Per the germline V gene, CDR1 is LGHNA and CDR2 is YSLEER. The CDR3 sequence is CASSRQASHSNYGYTF. The CDR3 DNA reads TGCGCCAGCAGCCGGCAGGCTTCTCATTCCAACTATGGCTACACCTTC.

The chain carries TRBV30 and TRBJ2-1, with TRBD2 matching over 11 bases. Losses at the gene ends were 3 bases for V and 7 bases for J; bases not matched to a gene: 5. This CDR3 has 14 residues. CDR1 and CDR2 from the germline V gene are GTSNPN and SVGIG (reference sequence). The CDR3 DNA sequence: TGTGCCTGGAGAGGGACTAGCGGATTAAATGAGCAGTTCTTC. It encodes CAWRGTSGLNEQFF.

This clone was detected once. The rearrangement uses TRBV29-1 and TRBJ1-2; 7 bases line up with TRBD1. The CDR3 length is 14 residues. CDR1 SQVTM and CDR2 ANQGSEA come from the germline V gene. J was trimmed by 0 bases and V by 3 bases; bases with no gene match: 4. The CDR3 DNA sequence: TGCAGCGTTGAGCCAGGGACAGCTAACTATGGCTACACCTTC. It translates to CSVEPGTANYGYTF.

The rearrangement uses TRBV5-1 and TRBJ2-2; perhaps TRBD1 as D (6 bases). The length of the CDR3 is 16 residues. Germline CDR1 SGHRS, CDR2 YFSETQ. Trimming took off 4 bases at V and 5 bases at J, with 18 bases between the two ends. CDR3: CASSQTTGKGTGELFF. The CDR3 DNA reads TGCGCCAGCAGCCAAACTACAGGGAAGGGGACCGGGGAGCTGTTTTTT.

V gene TRBV28 combines with J gene TRBJ1-2; 8 nucleotides line up with TRBD1. Losses at the gene ends were 2 bases for V and 3 bases for J; bases not matched to a gene: 2. The CDR3 runs to 14 residues. The germline V gene has CDR1 MDHEN and CDR2 SYDVKM. The CDR3 is CASSLQGAYYGYTF. The CDR3 nucleotides read TGTGCCAGCAGTTTACAGGGGGCTTACTATGGCTACACCTTC.

This chain links TRBV7-9 with TRBJ1-3, with D perhaps TRBD1 (5 bases). The germline V and J ends were trimmed by 4 bases and 1 base, with 20 bases remaining between them. The CDR3 covers 18 residues. CDR1 and CDR2 (germline): SEHNR, FQNEAQ (reference sequence). CDR3 sequence reads: CASSSASRGLLSGNTIYF. The CDR3 nucleotides read TGTGCCAGCAGCTCGGCCTCGCGGGGGTTATTATCTGGAAACACCATATATTTT.

The chain links TRBV13 to TRBJ2-7; no firm D call. Germline V gene lookup returns CDR1 PRHDT and CDR2 FYEKMQ (reference sequence). The V end was cut by 4 bases, the J end by 0 bases, with 10 bases between. The CDR3 extends over 14 amino acids. The CDR3 DNA is TGTGCCAGCAGCTCTCGACCCTCCTCCTACGAGCAGTACTTC. It codes for CASSSRPSSYEQYF.

The chain carries TRBV11-2 and TRBJ2-7; a weak D match, TRBD1 (5 bases). Germline loops: CDR1 SGHAT, CDR2 FQNNGV. The V gene lost 0 bases and the J gene lost 9 bases, with 12 bases spanning the gap. There are 13 residues in the CDR3. The CDR3 sequence is CASSLDLWGVQYF. CDR3 DNA: TGTGCCAGCAGCTTAGACCTCTGGGGCGTGCAGTACTTC.

The rearrangement joins TRBV19 to TRBJ2-4; possible D gene TRBD1, 6 bases. V was trimmed by 0 bases and J by 2 bases, leaving 14 bases between them. CDR1 and CDR2 from the germline V gene are LNHDA and SQIVND (reference sequence). The CDR3 loop spans 17 amino acids. The CDR3 DNA is TGTGCCAGTAGTATAGATCCCCCACAGGGAACCAAAAACATTCAGTACTTC. Amino acid sequence: CASSIDPPQGTKNIQYF.

The rearrangement joins TRBV28 to TRBJ1-2; D remains unclear. Germline assignment: CDR1 MDHEN and CDR2 SYDVKM. The CDR3 is 16 amino acids. V lost 5 bases and J 6 bases, leaving 22 bases between the germline ends. The CDR3 coding sequence is TGTGCCAGCAGTGCAGGAGGTACCCCTCTGGAGAATGGCTACACCTTC. This sequence encodes CASSAGGTPLENGYTF.

V is TRBV4-2 and J is TRBJ1-4; D possibly corresponds to TRBD1 (6 bases). Germline-derived CDR1 and CDR2 are LGHNA and YNFKEQ. The CDR3 contains 16 residues. Trimming took off 0 bases at V and 8 bases at J, with 16 bases between the two ends. The CDR3 region is CASSQDVGSQGEKLFF. CDR3 sequence (DNA): TGTGCCAGCAGCCAAGACGTCGGCTCACAGGGAGAAAAACTGTTTTTT.

This clone appeared a single time. The V and J genes are TRBV7-9 and TRBJ2-1; weak D call: TRBD1 (6 bases). V shed 4 bases and J shed 8 bases, with 12 bases lying between them. There are 13 residues in the CDR3. CDR1 and CDR2 from the germline V gene are SEHNR and FQNEAQ (reference sequence). CDR3 protein: CASSWAHRDEQFF. CDR3 sequence (DNA): TGTGCCAGCAGCTGGGCGCACAGGGATGAGCAGTTCTTC.

This clone occurred a few times. V is TRBV29-1 and J is TRBJ1-1; D gene uncertain. The germline CDR1 and CDR2 sequences are SQVTM and ANQGSEA. This CDR3 spans 15 amino acids. Between the trimmed V and J ends, which lost 4 bases and 1 base, there was a span of 16 bases. The CDR3 is CSVGLLLPTNTEAFF. The CDR3 DNA sequence: TGCAGCGTTGGTCTCCTCTTACCGACGAACACTGAAGCTTTCTTT.

The chain has TRBV28 and TRBJ2-4, with TRBD1 identical over 12 bases. The CDR3 covers 17 residues. V was pared by 4 bases and J by 2 bases, with 6 bases of the junction left unmatched. Germline CDR1 and CDR2: MDHEN and SYDVKM. This CDR3 is CASSSRGQGATKNIQYF. Written as DNA, the CDR3 is TGTGCCAGCAGTTCGCGGGGACAGGGGGCGACCAAAAACATTCAGTACTTC.

The chain joins TRBV7-6 to TRBJ2-7, with a tentative D call TRBD2 (6 bases). The CDR3 has 14 amino acids. Germline assignment: CDR1 SGHVS and CDR2 FNYEAQ. V lost 4 bases and J lost 4, with 14 bases in between. CDR3 sequence reads: CASSSGGGKYEQYF. The CDR3 region has the DNA TGTGCCAGCAGCTCTGGGGGAGGAAAGTACGAGCAGTACTTC. Filled out from reference TRBV7-6 and TRBJ2-7, the complete variable domain reads GAGVSQSPRYKVTKRGQDVALRCDPISGHVSLYWYRQALGQGPEFLTYFNYEAQQDKSGLPNDRFSAERPEGSISTLTIQRTEQRDSAMYRCASSSGGGKYEQYFGPGTRLTVT.

V gene TRBV5-1 combines with J gene TRBJ2-1, with D perhaps matching TRBD1 (5 bases). The CDR3 loop spans 12 amino acids. V lost 4 bases and J 4 bases, leaving 6 bases between the germline ends. The germline gives CDR1 SGHRS, CDR2 YFSETQ. The CDR3 is CASSGAYNEQFF. CDR3 in DNA: TGCGCCAGCAGCGGGGCTTACAATGAGCAGTTCTTC.

The chain is built from TRBV5-1 and TRBJ1-1, with D maybe TRBD1 (6 bases). The CDR3 spans 17 residues. V was trimmed by 1 base and J by 4 bases, leaving 20 bases between them. Germline V gene lookup returns CDR1 SGHRS and CDR2 YFSETQ. In DNA form, the CDR3 reads TGCGCCAGCAGCTTGAACCCTCGGGGGGGGCGCTTCACTGAAGCTTTCTTT. It translates to CASSLNPRGGRFTEAFF.

The gene calls are TRBV7-9 and TRBJ1-1, with TRBD1 matching 8 bases. V trimming: 5 bases; J trimming: 7 bases; junction bases outside the gene matches: 9. Germline lookup yields CDR1 SEHNR and CDR2 FQNEAQ (reference sequence). The CDR3 loop spans 14 amino acids. The CDR3 DNA is TGTGCCAGCAGCCCCCGGGACAGGAGCTTTGAAGCTTTCTTT. As protein: CASSPRDRSFEAFF.

The V and J genes are TRBV20-1 and TRBJ1-1; D call uncertain. Trimming removed 7 bases at V and 7 bases at J, with 13 bases between. Germline CDR1 and CDR2: DFQATT and SNEGSKA (reference sequence). The CDR3 totals 11 residues. The chain's CDR3 is CSVRAEGEAFF. CDR3 DNA sequence: TGCAGTGTGAGGGCTGAGGGTGAAGCTTTCTTT.

V and J are TRBV7-3 and TRBJ2-3; D may correspond to TRBD1 or TRBD2 (5 bases each). This CDR3 region has 13 residues. Trimming removed 7 bases at V and 3 bases at J, with 11 bases between. Per the germline V gene, CDR1 is SGHTA and CDR2 is FQGTGA. The CDR3 DNA follows: TGTGCCAGCAAAACGGGGCCTACAGATACGCAGTATTTT. Protein sequence: CASKTGPTDTQYF.

The chain uses TRBV7-6 and TRBJ1-1, with unresolved D. CDR1 and CDR2 from the germline V gene are SGHVS and FNYEAQ. This CDR3 has 13 residues. Trimming took 5 bases from V and 3 from J, leaving 10 bases between them. The CDR3 DNA is TGTGCCAGCAGCCCGCGGCCAGACACTGAAGCTTTCTTT. This translates into CASSPRPDTEAFF.